These T cell receptor beta chains were read from a single sample in a study of shared clonotypes between healthy human individuals. This table comes from immunoSEQ multiplex PCR, and its TCRdb copy is limited to in-frame clones, with some not included. The profile shows millions of clones, more than 85% of them singletons. The sequenced sample consisted of naive CD8+ T cells from PBMCs. The receptors shown here come from a man between 18 and 29 years old in good health. Some clones in this sample may be carry-over from other donors' samples. Each CDR3 is given with its conserved first and last residue. D genes are given only for firm matches. The size of a clone is reported for some rows only, either as once, few or many, or as a class for expanded clones.

D gene: TRBD1
J gene: TRBJ2-1
clone size: .
V gene: TRBV7-6
CDR3 protein: CASSLVGQDYNEQFF
CDR3 DNA: TGTGCCAGCAGCTTAGTAGGACAGGACTACAATGAGCAGTTCTTC

D gene: TRBD2
J gene: TRBJ2-1
clone size: .
V gene: TRBV11-2
CDR3 protein: CASSYGLAGGIYNEQFF
CDR3 DNA: TGTGCCAGCAGCTATGGACTAGCGGGAGGTATCTACAATGAGCAGTTCTTC

D gene: TRBD2
J gene: TRBJ2-3
clone size: .
V gene: TRBV6-6
CDR3 protein: CASSFGSGRAGDTQYF
CDR3 DNA: TGTGCCAGCAGTTTCGGCAGCGGGAGGGCCGGAGATACGCAGTATTTT

D gene: .
J gene: TRBJ1-1
clone size: .
V gene: TRBV19
CDR3 protein: CASSIEAVNTEAFF
CDR3 DNA: TGTGCCAGTAGTATAGAAGCGGTTAACACTGAAGCTTTCTTT

D gene: .
J gene: TRBJ1-1
clone size: .
V gene: TRBV9
CDR3 protein: CASSAGRATEAFF
CDR3 DNA: TGTGCCAGCAGCGCGGGTAGGGCGACTGAAGCTTTCTTT

D gene: .
J gene: TRBJ2-3
clone size: .
V gene: TRBV7-9
CDR3 protein: CASSFNGIKGTTDTQYF
CDR3 DNA: TGTGCCAGCAGCTTTAATGGGATCAAGGGAACCACAGATACGCAGTATTTT

D gene: .
J gene: TRBJ2-2
clone size: .
V gene: TRBV5-1
CDR3 protein: CASSPLGRDPTGELFF
CDR3 DNA: TGCGCCAGCAGCCCATTGGGCAGGGACCCCACCGGGGAGCTGTTTTTT

D gene: .
J gene: TRBJ2-7
clone size: .
V gene: TRBV11-2
CDR3 protein: CASSLEDTYEQYF
CDR3 DNA: TGTGCCAGCAGCCTCGAGGATACCTACGAGCAGTACTTC

D gene: .
J gene: TRBJ2-1
clone size: .
V gene: TRBV28
CDR3 protein: CASSLSSFGNEQFF
CDR3 DNA: TGTGCCAGCAGTTTGAGTAGCTTCGGCAATGAGCAGTTCTTC

D gene: .
J gene: TRBJ2-7
clone size: .
V gene: TRBV6-6
CDR3 protein: CASSWVLHEQYF
CDR3 DNA: TGTGCCAGCAGTTGGGTTTTGCACGAGCAGTACTTC

D gene: .
J gene: TRBJ2-3
clone size: .
V gene: TRBV27
CDR3 protein: CASGLGTDTQYF
CDR3 DNA: TGTGCCAGTGGTTTGGGAACAGATACGCAGTATTTT

D gene: TRBD2
J gene: TRBJ2-7
clone size: .
V gene: TRBV2
CDR3 protein: CASRGLAGVEQYF
CDR3 DNA: TGTGCCAGCAGAGGACTAGCGGGAGTCGAGCAGTACTTC

D gene: .
J gene: TRBJ1-4
clone size: once
V gene: TRBV9
CDR3 protein: CASSVNGGEKLFF
CDR3 DNA: TGTGCCAGCAGCGTAAATGGGGGTGAAAAACTGTTTTTT

D gene: .
J gene: TRBJ2-5
clone size: .
V gene: TRBV19
CDR3 protein: CASSIAGQQETQYF
CDR3 DNA: TGTGCCAGTAGTATTGCGGGTCAACAAGAGACCCAGTACTTC

D gene: TRBD1
J gene: TRBJ2-2
clone size: .
V gene: TRBV7-9
CDR3 protein: CASRRQGARTGELFF
CDR3 DNA: TGTGCCAGCAGGCGTCAGGGGGCTAGGACCGGGGAGCTGTTTTTT

D gene: .
J gene: TRBJ2-7
clone size: .
V gene: TRBV27
CDR3 protein: CASNRTPYEQYF
CDR3 DNA: TGTGCCAGCAATCGGACCCCCTACGAGCAGTACTTC

D gene: .
J gene: TRBJ2-2
clone size: .
V gene: TRBV19
CDR3 protein: CASKFGPGELFF
CDR3 DNA: TGTGCCAGTAAGTTCGGACCCGGGGAGCTGTTTTTT

D gene: .
J gene: TRBJ1-1
clone size: few
V gene: TRBV19
CDR3 protein: CASGPFGGSSEAFF
CDR3 DNA: TGTGCCAGTGGTCCCTTTGGGGGGTCCTCTGAAGCTTTCTTT

D gene: .
J gene: TRBJ1-1
clone size: .
V gene: TRBV19
CDR3 protein: CASSTVQGNTEAFF
CDR3 DNA: TGTGCCAGTAGTACCGTACAGGGGAACACTGAAGCTTTCTTT

D gene: .
J gene: TRBJ2-5
clone size: .
V gene: TRBV25-1
CDR3 protein: CASRGPGGEQYF
CDR3 DNA: TGTGCCAGCAGAGGACCTGGAGGGGAGCAGTACTTC

D gene: TRBD1
J gene: TRBJ2-5
clone size: .
V gene: TRBV7-9
CDR3 protein: CASSWDRARETQYF
CDR3 DNA: TGTGCCAGCAGCTGGGACAGGGCGAGGGAGACCCAGTACTTC

D gene: .
J gene: TRBJ2-1
clone size: .
V gene: TRBV27
CDR3 protein: CASSLGRYNEQFF
CDR3 DNA: TGTGCCAGCAGTTTAGGGAGATACAATGAGCAGTTCTTC

D gene: TRBD1
J gene: TRBJ1-1
clone size: .
V gene: TRBV7-9
CDR3 protein: CASRTGANTEAFF
CDR3 DNA: TGTGCCAGCAGGACAGGGGCGAACACTGAAGCTTTCTTT

D gene: TRBD2
J gene: TRBJ2-1
clone size: .
V gene: TRBV11-2
CDR3 protein: CASRSSGASYNEQFF
CDR3 DNA: TGTGCCAGCAGGTCCAGCGGGGCCTCCTACAATGAGCAGTTCTTC

D gene: .
J gene: TRBJ1-5
clone size: .
V gene: TRBV14
CDR3 protein: CASSQVGQPQHF
CDR3 DNA: TGTGCCAGCAGCCAAGTTGGCCAGCCCCAGCATTTT

D gene: TRBD1
J gene: TRBJ2-2
clone size: .
V gene: TRBV5-6
CDR3 protein: CASSLVGTEYTGELFF
CDR3 DNA: TGTGCCAGCAGCTTGGTGGGGACAGAATACACCGGGGAGCTGTTTTTT

D gene: .
J gene: TRBJ1-4
clone size: .
V gene: TRBV9
CDR3 protein: CASSVGSAANEKLFF
CDR3 DNA: TGTGCCAGCAGCGTAGGGTCTGCAGCTAATGAAAAACTGTTTTTT

D gene: .
J gene: TRBJ1-2
clone size: .
V gene: TRBV27
CDR3 protein: CASSLKGDWTYGYTF
CDR3 DNA: TGTGCCAGCAGTTTGAAGGGGGATTGGACCTATGGCTACACCTTC

D gene: .
J gene: TRBJ2-4
clone size: .
V gene: TRBV19
CDR3 protein: CASSMGGPNIQYF
CDR3 DNA: TGTGCCAGTAGTATGGGGGGACCGAACATTCAGTACTTC

D gene: .
J gene: TRBJ2-1
clone size: .
V gene: TRBV5-1
CDR3 protein: CASSSGPEAYNEQFF
CDR3 DNA: TGCGCCAGCAGCTCGGGACCTGAGGCCTACAATGAGCAGTTCTTC

D gene: .
J gene: TRBJ1-2
clone size: once
V gene: TRBV4-1
CDR3 protein: CASSQVRQEIPNYGYTF
CDR3 DNA: TGCGCCAGCAGCCAAGTGCGACAGGAGATACCTAACTATGGCTACACCTTC

D gene: .
J gene: TRBJ2-3
clone size: .
V gene: TRBV27
CDR3 protein: CASSFPSTDTQYF
CDR3 DNA: TGTGCCAGCAGTTTCCCGTCCACAGATACGCAGTATTTT

D gene: TRBD1
J gene: TRBJ1-5
clone size: .
V gene: TRBV28
CDR3 protein: CASSGTGNNQPQHF
CDR3 DNA: TGTGCCAGCAGTGGGACAGGGAACAATCAGCCCCAGCATTTT

D gene: TRBD2
J gene: TRBJ2-1
clone size: .
V gene: TRBV7-6
CDR3 protein: CASSYRGSHNEQFF
CDR3 DNA: TGTGCCAGCAGCTACCGCGGGAGTCACAATGAGCAGTTCTTC

D gene: TRBD2
J gene: TRBJ2-1
clone size: .
V gene: TRBV4-3
CDR3 protein: CASSQGSGGLNEQFF
CDR3 DNA: TGCGCCAGCAGCCAAGGCTCGGGGGGATTAAATGAGCAGTTCTTC

D gene: TRBD2
J gene: TRBJ2-7
clone size: once
V gene: TRBV11-3
CDR3 protein: CASSSGASGRNVLEQYF
CDR3 DNA: TGTGCCAGCAGCTCGGGGGCTAGCGGGAGGAATGTGTTGGAGCAGTACTTC

D gene: .
J gene: TRBJ2-6
clone size: .
V gene: TRBV9
CDR3 protein: CASSVAWGAGANVLTF
CDR3 DNA: TGTGCCAGCAGCGTAGCTTGGGGAGCTGGGGCCAACGTCCTGACTTTC

D gene: TRBD1
J gene: TRBJ2-1
clone size: .
V gene: TRBV6-6
CDR3 protein: CASSYFGTGSDEQFF
CDR3 DNA: TGTGCCAGCAGTTACTTTGGGACAGGGAGCGATGAGCAGTTCTTC

D gene: .
J gene: TRBJ2-5
clone size: .
V gene: TRBV2
CDR3 protein: CASSEREETQYF
CDR3 DNA: TGTGCCAGCAGTGAAAGGGAAGAGACCCAGTACTTC

D gene: TRBD2
J gene: TRBJ2-2
clone size: .
V gene: TRBV9
CDR3 protein: CASSIPLLSSGEGNTGELFF
CDR3 DNA: TGTGCCAGCAGCATTCCCCTCTTGTCTAGCGGGGAAGGGAACACCGGGGAGCTGTTTTTT

D gene: TRBD2
J gene: TRBJ2-1
clone size: .
V gene: TRBV28
CDR3 protein: CASGKTSGNYNEQFF
CDR3 DNA: TGTGCCAGCGGCAAGACTAGCGGGAACTACAATGAGCAGTTCTTC

D gene: .
J gene: TRBJ2-5
clone size: .
V gene: TRBV27
CDR3 protein: CASSLFGGAPQETQYF
CDR3 DNA: TGTGCCAGCAGTTTATTTGGGGGCGCCCCCCAAGAGACCCAGTACTTC

D gene: .
J gene: TRBJ1-1
clone size: few
V gene: TRBV27
CDR3 protein: CASALWVDTEAFF
CDR3 DNA: TGTGCCAGCGCACTTTGGGTGGACACTGAAGCTTTCTTT

D gene: .
J gene: TRBJ1-4
clone size: .
V gene: TRBV18
CDR3 protein: CASSPQGTGRIEKLFF
CDR3 DNA: TGTGCCAGCTCACCGCAGGGTACCGGGAGGATTGAAAAACTGTTTTTT

D gene: .
J gene: TRBJ2-7
clone size: .
V gene: TRBV28
CDR3 protein: CASKAGHLYEQYF
CDR3 DNA: TGTGCCAGCAAAGCGGGACACCTCTACGAGCAGTACTTC